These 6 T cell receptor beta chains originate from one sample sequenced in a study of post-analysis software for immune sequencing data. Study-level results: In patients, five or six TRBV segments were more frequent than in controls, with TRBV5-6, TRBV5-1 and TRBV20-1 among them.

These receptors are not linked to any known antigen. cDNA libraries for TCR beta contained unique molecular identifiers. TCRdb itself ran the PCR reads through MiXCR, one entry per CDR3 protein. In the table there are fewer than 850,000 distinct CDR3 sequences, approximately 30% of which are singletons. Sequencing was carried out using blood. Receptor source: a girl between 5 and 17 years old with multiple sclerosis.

The CDR3 nucleotides are TGTGCCAGCAGTGAAATTCGGGCATCTGGCTACACCTTC. Amino acids: CASSEIRASGYTF. The chain links TRBV6-1 to TRBJ1-2; no clear D. Germline loops: CDR1 MNHNS, CDR2 SASEGT. V shed 2 bases and J shed 7 bases, with 11 bases lying between them. The CDR3 is 13 amino acids.

DNA for the CDR3: TGCAGCGTTGTGAGGGACCCCACAGATACGCAGTATTTT. It is translated as CSVVRDPTDTQYF. The genes are TRBV29-1 and TRBJ2-3, with D possibly being TRBD1 or TRBD2 (5 bases each). Germline loops: CDR1 SQVTM, CDR2 ANQGSEA. V was shortened by 4 bases and J by 2 bases, with 10 bases between the two germline ends. The CDR3 length is 13 residues.

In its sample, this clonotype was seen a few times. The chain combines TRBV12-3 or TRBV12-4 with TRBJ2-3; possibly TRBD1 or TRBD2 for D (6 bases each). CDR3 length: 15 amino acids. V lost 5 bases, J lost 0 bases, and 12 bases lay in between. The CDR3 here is CASSLGGKSTDTQYF. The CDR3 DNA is TGTGCCAGCAGTCTAGGGGGGAAAAGCACAGATACGCAGTATTTT.

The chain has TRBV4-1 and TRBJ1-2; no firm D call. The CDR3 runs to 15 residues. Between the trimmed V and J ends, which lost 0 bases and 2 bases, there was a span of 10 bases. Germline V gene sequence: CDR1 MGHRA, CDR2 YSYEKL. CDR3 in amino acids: CASSQEGRTNYGYTF. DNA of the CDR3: TGCGCCAGCAGCCAAGAAGGGCGAACGAACTATGGCTACACCTTC.

The CDR3 loop reads CASWEGYNEQFF. In DNA, the CDR3 is TGTGCCAGCTGGGAGGGGTACAATGAGCAGTTCTTC. The V call is TRBV6-5, the J call TRBJ2-1; 7 nucleotides match TRBD2. This CDR3 has 12 amino acids. Germline V gene lookup returns CDR1 MNHEY and CDR2 SVGAGI. Trimming took 8 bases from V and 4 from J; bases not matched to a gene: 2.

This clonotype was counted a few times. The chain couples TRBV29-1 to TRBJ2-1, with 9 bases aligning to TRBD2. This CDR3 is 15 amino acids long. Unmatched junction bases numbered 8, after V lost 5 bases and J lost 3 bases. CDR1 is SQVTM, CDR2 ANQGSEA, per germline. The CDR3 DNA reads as TGCAGCGTTCCCCATAGCGGGAGAAACTACAATGAGCAGTTCTTC. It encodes CSVPHSGRNYNEQFF.